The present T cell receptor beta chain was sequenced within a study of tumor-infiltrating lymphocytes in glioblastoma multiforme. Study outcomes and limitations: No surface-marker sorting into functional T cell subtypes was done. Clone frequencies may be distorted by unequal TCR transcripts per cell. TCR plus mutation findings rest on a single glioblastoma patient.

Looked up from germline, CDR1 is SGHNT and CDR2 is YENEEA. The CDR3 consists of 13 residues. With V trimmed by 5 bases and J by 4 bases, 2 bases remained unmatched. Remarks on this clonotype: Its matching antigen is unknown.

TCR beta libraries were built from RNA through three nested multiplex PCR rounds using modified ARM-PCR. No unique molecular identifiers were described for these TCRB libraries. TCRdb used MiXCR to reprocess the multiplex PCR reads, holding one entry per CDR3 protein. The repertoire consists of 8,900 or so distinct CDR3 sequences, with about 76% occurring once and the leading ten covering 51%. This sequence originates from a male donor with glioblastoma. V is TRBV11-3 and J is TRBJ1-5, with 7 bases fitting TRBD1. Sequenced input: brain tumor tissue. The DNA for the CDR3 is TGTGCCAGCAGCGTGGGACAGAATCAGCCCCAGCATTTT. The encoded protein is CASSVGQNQPQHF.